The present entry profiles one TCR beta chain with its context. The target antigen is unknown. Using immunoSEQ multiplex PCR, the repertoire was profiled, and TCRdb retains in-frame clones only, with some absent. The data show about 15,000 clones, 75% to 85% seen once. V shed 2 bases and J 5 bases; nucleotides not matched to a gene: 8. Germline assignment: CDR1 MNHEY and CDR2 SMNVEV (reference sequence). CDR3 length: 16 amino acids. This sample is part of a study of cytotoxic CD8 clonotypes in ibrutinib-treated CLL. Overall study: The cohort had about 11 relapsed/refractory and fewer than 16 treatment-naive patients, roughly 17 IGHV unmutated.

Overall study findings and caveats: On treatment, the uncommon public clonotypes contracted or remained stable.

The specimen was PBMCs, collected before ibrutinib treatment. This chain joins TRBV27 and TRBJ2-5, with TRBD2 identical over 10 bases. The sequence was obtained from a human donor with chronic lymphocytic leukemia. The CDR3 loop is CASSLRALAGLETQYF. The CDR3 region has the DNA TGTGCCAGCAGTTTACGGGCACTAGCGGGATTGGAGACCCAGTACTTC.